These 22 T cell receptor beta chains came from one sample sequenced in a study of T cell clonotyping in hematopoietic cell transplantation. The time point is: recipient sample about 28 days before transplant, after cytoreduction. The repertoire was sequenced with immunoSEQ multiplex PCR; TCRdb's copy has only in-frame clones and lacks some. Of about 41,000 clones in the sample, roughly 85% were seen once. The sample here was peripheral blood mononuclear cells, taken before stem cell transplant. The receptor set was obtained from a man aged 60-69 years with acute myeloid leukemia. Some clones in this sample may be carry-over from other donors' samples.

The chain couples TRBV12-5 to TRBJ1-2, with 10 nucleotides matching TRBD1. CDR1 is LGHNT, CDR2 FRNRAP, per germline. V lost 2 bases and J lost 3; bases outside the gene matches: 6. The CDR3 contains 16 residues. CDR3 region: CASGLSRDRGDYGYTF. The CDR3 bases are TGTGCTAGTGGTTTGAGCCGGGACAGGGGAGACTATGGCTACACCTTC.

This clone was recorded once. At the DNA level, this CDR3 is encoded by other sequences in the same sample as well. The chain recombines TRBV11-2 with TRBJ2-7; 10 nucleotides agree with TRBD1. After removal of 5 bases from V and 3 bases from J, the junction contained 1 base not matched to a gene. The CDR3 consists of 13 residues. Germline CDR1 reads SGHAT; CDR2 reads FQNNGV. CDR3 protein: CASSRTGGYEQYF. The CDR3 bases are TGTGCCAGCAGCCGGACAGGGGGCTACGAGCAGTACTTC.

In this sample, this clone turned up once. This sequence joins TRBV7-2 and TRBJ1-2, with 12 bases identical to TRBD1. The CDR3 is 16 amino acids. Trimming cost V 5 bases and J 5 bases; bases outside gene matches: 9. Germline lookup yields CDR1 SGHTA and CDR2 FQGNSA. The CDR3 region has the DNA TGTGCCAGCAGCAACACCGGGACAGGGGGCTGGTATGGCTACACCTTC. Protein: CASSNTGTGGWYGYTF.

The gene calls are TRBV30 and TRBJ1-4; 7 nucleotides align to TRBD1. There are 14 residues in the CDR3. V shed 2 bases, J shed 10 bases, and the junction held 10 bases outside the gene matches. In germline, CDR1 is GTSNPN, CDR2 SVGIG (reference sequence). CDR3: CAWSLDRERGKLFF. DNA of the CDR3: TGTGCCTGGAGTTTAGACAGGGAACGAGGAAAACTGTTTTTT.

The chain employs TRBV30 and TRBJ1-6; D not certain. The CDR3 loop spans 17 amino acids. CDR1 GTSNPN and CDR2 SVGIG come from the germline V gene (reference sequence). The V and J ends lost 2 bases and 0 bases respectively, with 14 bases between them. The CDR3 here is CAWSTGLWGSYNSPLHF. The CDR3 nucleotides are TGTGCCTGGAGTACGGGGTTGTGGGGCTCCTATAATTCACCCCTCCACTTT.

In this sample, this clone is medium-sized (0.01 to 0.1%). The chain couples TRBV4-3 to TRBJ2-7, with D possibly matching TRBD1 (5 bases). CDR1 is LGHNA, CDR2 YSLEER, per germline. The CDR3 consists of 16 residues. Trimming stripped 1 base from V and 0 bases from J, with 13 bases between. The chain's CDR3 is CASSQAWQGPSYEQYF. For the CDR3, the DNA is TGCGCCAGCAGCCAAGCGTGGCAGGGTCCCTCCTACGAGCAGTACTTC.

This sequence joins TRBV25-1 and TRBJ1-1; tentatively, D is TRBD1 (5 bases). Germline CDR1 is MGHDK and CDR2 is SYGVNS. The V end was cut by 0 bases, the J end by 5 bases, with 16 bases between. The CDR3 extends over 16 amino acids. CDR3 residues: CASSEYVPGRLTEAFF. For the CDR3, the DNA is TGTGCCAGCAGTGAATACGTCCCAGGGAGGTTGACTGAAGCTTTCTTT.

The chain uses TRBV21-1 and TRBJ1-5; the table's TRBD1 call for D was not verified on the DNA. TRBV21-1 is noted as a pseudogene. There are 14 residues in the CDR3. For the CDR3, the DNA is TGTGCCAGCAGCAAAGGACAGAGCAATCAGCCCCAGCATTTT. This sequence encodes CASSKGQSNQPQHF.

The chain recombines TRBV29-1 with TRBJ2-7; 9 bases match TRBD1. The V and J ends lost 4 bases and 6 bases, in that order; junction bases with no gene match: 7. Germline V CDR1 and CDR2: SQVTM, ANQGSEA. The CDR3 has 13 residues. The CDR3 DNA is TGCAGCGTTGGGACAGGGGCCTCACGCGAGCAGTACTTC. As protein: CSVGTGASREQYF.

This chain uses TRBV19 with TRBJ2-7, with 8 bases fitting TRBD1. The CDR3 runs to 14 residues. V trimming: 4 bases; J trimming: 6 bases; junction bases outside the gene matches: 8. Germline V lookup: CDR1 LNHDA, CDR2 SQIVND (reference sequence). The DNA of the CDR3 is TGTGCCAGTAGTACAGGACAGGGTGTCTCCGAGCAGTACTTC. Translation gives CASSTGQGVSEQYF.

The chain couples TRBV15 to TRBJ1-4; TRBD1 is a possible D gene (5 bases). CDR3 length: 14 amino acids. Per the germline V gene, CDR1 is LNHNV and CDR2 is YYDKDF (reference sequence). The V end lost 6 bases, the J end lost 7 bases, and 15 bases lay between the germline ends. The CDR3 DNA reads as TGTGCCACCAGTTCCTCTTTCGGGGGTGAAAAACTGTTTTTT. Translation gives CATSSSFGGEKLFF.

The chain couples TRBV14 to TRBJ2-1; perhaps TRBD2 as D (5 bases). V lost 1 base and J 9 bases, leaving 16 bases between the germline ends. The CDR3 has 15 amino acids. In germline, CDR1 is SGHDN, CDR2 FVKESK. This CDR3 is CASSQARGYGAEQFF. CDR3 sequence (DNA): TGTGCCAGCAGCCAAGCCCGGGGTTATGGCGCTGAGCAGTTCTTC.

The V and J genes are TRBV4-2 and TRBJ1-4; 7 bases map to TRBD1. Trimming at V came to 2 bases and at J to 3 bases, leaving 6 bases not matched to a gene. Germline assignment: CDR1 LGHNA and CDR2 YNFKEQ. This CDR3 spans 16 amino acids. The CDR3 nucleotides read TGTGCCAGCAGCCAAAAACCGGGACAGTCTAATGAAAAACTGTTTTTT. This translates into CASSQKPGQSNEKLFF.

The rearrangement links TRBV4-1 to TRBJ2-2, with 8 bases matching TRBD1. Germline V gene data show CDR1 as MGHRA and CDR2 as YSYEKL. J lost 5 bases, V lost 6 bases, and 11 bases had no gene match. The CDR3 has 16 residues. In DNA form, the CDR3 reads TGCGCCAGCAGGAACACCGGGACAGGCCGGACCGGGGAGCTGTTTTTT. Encoded protein: CASRNTGTGRTGELFF.

The genes are TRBV7-3 and TRBJ2-6; 10 bases are a match to TRBD1. Germline V gene sequence: CDR1 SGHTA, CDR2 FQGTGA. V shed 2 bases, J shed 2 bases, and the junction held 3 bases outside the gene matches. This CDR3 spans 17 amino acids. This CDR3 reads CASSLRTGGAGANVLTF. DNA of the CDR3: TGTGCCAGCAGCTTACGGACAGGGGGAGCTGGGGCCAACGTCCTGACTTTC.

This clone was detected once. The genes are TRBV28 and TRBJ1-4; D is undetermined. Trimming left V 5 bases short and J 13 bases short, with 14 bases between. Germline V CDR1 and CDR2: MDHEN, SYDVKM. The CDR3 has 12 residues. The CDR3 sequence is CASSPSGLGLFF. The CDR3 DNA is TGTGCCAGCAGTCCCTCTGGTCTTGGACTGTTTTTT. The complete variable domain, with remaining parts taken from reference TRBV28 and TRBJ1-4, reads DVKVTQSSRYLVKRTGEKVFLECVQDMDHENMFWYRQDPGLGLRLIYFSYDVKMKEKGDIPEGYSVSREKKERFSLILESASTNQTSMYLCASSPSGLGLFFGSGTQLSVL.

This clone was picked up one time. The chain employs TRBV19 and TRBJ2-6; D gene unclear. Trimming pared 7 bases from V and 2 bases from J, leaving 6 bases between. The CDR3 runs 13 residues. Germline CDR1 and CDR2: LNHDA and SQIVND (reference sequence). The CDR3 spells CASTPAGANVLTF. For the CDR3, the DNA is TGTGCCAGTACCCCAGCTGGGGCCAACGTCCTGACTTTC.

CDR3 coding DNA: TGTGCCAGTAGTAGCTCCCCGGACAGGGGTTGGTCCTACGAGCAGTACTTC. Amino acids: CASSSSPDRGWSYEQYF. This chain joins TRBV19 and TRBJ2-7, with TRBD1 matching over 9 bases. The CDR3 runs 17 residues. Germline loops: CDR1 LNHDA, CDR2 SQIVND (reference sequence). The trim removed 4 bases at V and 1 base at J, leaving 11 bases unmatched.

This clone was seen only once. This rearrangement joins TRBV10-3 to TRBJ1-2; D might be TRBD1 (5 bases). The CDR3 spans 13 residues. V lost 6 bases and J lost 5, with 13 bases in between. CDR1 and CDR2 (germline): ENHRY, SYGVKD. The CDR3 loop is CAIRGGESYGYTF. Written as DNA, the CDR3 is TGTGCCATCAGGGGAGGGGAGAGTTATGGCTACACCTTC.

This rearrangement joins TRBV29-1 to TRBJ2-3, with 8 bases aligning to TRBD1. Losses at the gene ends were 6 bases for V and 0 bases for J; bases not matched to a gene: 8. The CDR3 extends over 15 amino acids. Germline V gene data show CDR1 as SQVTM and CDR2 as ANQGSEA. The CDR3 DNA sequence: TGCAGCGTCGACACGGGACAGGAGAGCACAGATACGCAGTATTTT. Protein product: CSVDTGQESTDTQYF.

This chain joins TRBV11-3 and TRBJ2-2; a weak D match, TRBD1 (6 bases). Germline CDR1 SGHNT, CDR2 YENEEA. The ends were cut back, 3 bases at V and 3 bases at J, with 11 bases in the middle. The CDR3 covers 15 residues. This CDR3 reads CASSFYRADTGELFF. Here the CDR3 DNA reads TGTGCCAGCAGCTTTTACAGGGCCGACACCGGGGAGCTGTTTTTT.

The chain couples TRBV7-6 to TRBJ1-3, with a possible D match to TRBD1 (5 bases). V lost 5 bases and J lost 4, with 15 bases in between. This CDR3 has 15 amino acids. In germline, CDR1 is SGHVS, CDR2 FNYEAQ. CDR3 region: CASSRSGTPGNTIYF. CDR3 in DNA: TGTGCCAGCAGCCGATCCGGGACCCCCGGAAACACCATATATTTT.